What follows are 20 T cell receptor beta chains derived from one specimen sequenced in a study of cytomegalovirus exposure and HLA in healthy donors. PCR amplification relied on 60 Vbeta primers (plus 13 Jbeta primers). Clones were sequenced by immunoSEQ multiplex PCR, and TCRdb holds only the in-frame ones, with some missing. The table shows tens of thousands of clones, with roughly 80% occurring only once. The source material was PBMCs. These receptors were collected from a male donor in good health and CMV-seronegative.

J is TRBJ2-7 and V is TRBV6-5, with 8 bases identical to TRBD1. Germline V gives CDR1 MNHEY, CDR2 SVGAGI. The ends lost 6 bases at V and 3 bases at J; junction bases unmatched: 4. CDR3 length: 13 residues. CDR3 in DNA: TGTGCCAGCAGCCCGGGACAGGACTACGAGCAGTACTTC. Translation gives CASSPGQDYEQYF.

J is TRBJ2-1 and V is TRBV6-4; 11 bases match TRBD2. This CDR3 region has 15 residues. Germline CDR1 MRHNA, CDR2 SNTAGT. V was clipped by 2 bases and J by 4 bases; unmatched bases: 1. CDR3 DNA sequence: TGTGCCAGCAGTGACATAGCGGGGGGGTACAATGAGCAGTTCTTC. Translated, it gives CASSDIAGGYNEQFF.

This chain joins TRBV9 and TRBJ2-2; 15 bases fit TRBD2. The CDR3 runs to 17 residues. J was trimmed by 3 bases and V by 4 bases; bases with no gene match: 4. The germline V gene has CDR1 SGDLS and CDR2 YYNGEE. The CDR3 is CASSMGLAGGDTGELFF. CDR3 DNA: TGTGCCAGCAGCATGGGACTAGCGGGGGGAGACACCGGGGAGCTGTTTTTT.

The V and J genes are TRBV25-1 and TRBJ1-4; 9 positions match TRBD1. J lost 7 bases, V lost 7 bases, and 1 base had no gene match. From germline, CDR1 is MGHDK and CDR2 SYGVNS. This CDR3 is built from 12 residues. CDR3 protein: CASKQGAEKLFF. DNA of the CDR3: TGTGCCAGCAAACAGGGGGCTGAAAAACTGTTTTTT.

This chain links TRBV7-2 with TRBJ2-1, with a tentative D call TRBD1 (6 bases). V lost 1 base to trimming and J lost 1 base, with 11 bases between them. CDR1 and CDR2 from the germline V gene are SGHTA and FQGNSA. This CDR3 is built from 16 residues. The CDR3: CASSLGGRGSYNEQFF. CDR3 DNA sequence: TGTGCCAGCAGCTTAGGTGGCAGGGGATCCTACAATGAGCAGTTCTTC.

The gene calls are TRBV5-1 and TRBJ2-7, with TRBD1 matching 7 bases. With 7 bases clipped from V and 5 bases from J, the junction kept 12 bases outside the gene matches. This CDR3 spans 14 amino acids. Germline V CDR1 and CDR2: SGHRS, YFSETQ. The chain's CDR3 is CASGVGGASDEQYF. As DNA, the CDR3 is TGCGCCAGCGGGGTAGGGGGCGCATCGGACGAGCAGTACTTC.

The gene calls are TRBV6-1 and TRBJ2-3, with a weak D call TRBD2 (6 bases). CDR1 and CDR2 from the germline V gene are MNHNS and SASEGT. The CDR3 runs 13 residues. The V gene lost 8 bases and the J gene lost 2 bases, with 11 bases spanning the gap. The CDR3 region has the DNA TGTGCCAGCGGGGGGAGGACCACAGATACGCAGTATTTT. Amino acids: CASGGRTTDTQYF.

The V and J genes are TRBV29-1 and TRBJ2-1; TRBD2 is a possible D gene (5 bases). The CDR3 spans 15 residues. The V gene lost 1 base and the J gene lost 8 bases, with 18 bases spanning the gap. CDR1 and CDR2 from the germline V gene are SQVTM and ANQGSEA. The CDR3 loop reads CSVEGGLTAGYEQFF. The CDR3 nucleotides read TGCAGCGTTGAAGGAGGGCTAACCGCAGGCTATGAGCAGTTCTTC.

The CDR3 is CASSFQGQGALAFF. DNA for the CDR3: TGTGCCAGCAGCTTCCAGGGACAGGGAGCGTTAGCTTTCTTT. J is TRBJ1-1 and V is TRBV9; TRBD1 matches at 9 bases. The CDR3 is 14 amino acids. Trimming took 4 bases from V and 10 from J; bases not matched to a gene: 11. Germline lookup yields CDR1 SGDLS and CDR2 YYNGEE.

V is TRBV2 and J is TRBJ2-1; TRBD1 is a possible D gene (6 bases). Germline values: CDR1 SNHLY, CDR2 FYNNEI. The CDR3 is made up of 14 amino acids. Trimming took off 6 bases at V and 6 bases at J, with 15 bases between the two ends. As DNA, the CDR3 is TGTGCCAGCAGGGCGGACAGAACGATCAATGAGCAGTTCTTC. This codes for CASRADRTINEQFF.

This rearrangement joins TRBV27 to TRBJ2-6, with TRBD1 matching 10 bases. With V trimmed by 3 bases and J by 2 bases, 7 bases remained unmatched. Germline CDR1 reads MNHEY; CDR2 reads SMNVEV (reference sequence). The CDR3 is 18 residues long. The CDR3 DNA reads TGTGCCAGCAGTTTTGAGACAGGGGGCCGACCTGGGGCCAACGTCCTGACTTTC. It translates to CASSFETGGRPGANVLTF. Variable domain in full (rest from reference TRBV27 and TRBJ2-6): EAQVTQNPRYLITVTGKKLTVTCSQNMNHEYMSWYRQDPGLGLRQIYYSMNVEVTDKGDVPEGYKVSRKEKRNFPLILESPSPNQTSLYFCASSFETGGRPGANVLTFGAGSRLTVL.

V usage is TRBV27 and J usage is TRBJ2-1; D might be TRBD2 (7 bases). CDR1 and CDR2 from the germline V gene are MNHEY and SMNVEV (reference sequence). The CDR3 contains 16 residues. Trimming pared 7 bases from V and 0 bases from J, leaving 16 bases between. The CDR3 region has the DNA TGTGCCAGCACCCTGGGGGGGGCCCTCTCCTACAATGAGCAGTTCTTC. Residues: CASTLGGALSYNEQFF.

The chain recombines TRBV20-1 with TRBJ1-1, with D hard to call. Germline lookup yields CDR1 DFQATT and CDR2 SNEGSKA (reference sequence). This CDR3 has 8 residues. Trimming left V 3 bases short and J 9 bases short, with 2 bases between. CDR3 DNA sequence: TGCAGTGCTAGCAAAGCTTTCTTT. It is translated as CSASKAFF.

In its sample, this clone was seen once. This chain uses TRBV27 with TRBJ2-1; 11 bases are shared with TRBD2. Germline V gene sequence: CDR1 MNHEY, CDR2 SMNVEV (reference sequence). Trimming took 7 bases from V and 3 from J; bases not matched to a gene: 8. CDR3 size: 16 residues. Here the CDR3 reads CASKSGSGRGYNEQFF. For the CDR3, the DNA is TGTGCCAGCAAATCGGGTAGCGGGAGGGGCTACAATGAGCAGTTCTTC.

CDR3 coding DNA: TGTGCCAGCAGCCCCGGAGGAGCGGGGGGAAGGGATACGCAGTATTTT. The encoded protein is CASSPGGAGGRDTQYF. V and J are TRBV9 and TRBJ2-3; 9 nucleotides match TRBD2. Unmatched junction bases numbered 12, after V lost 4 bases and J lost 6 bases. In germline, CDR1 is SGDLS, CDR2 YYNGEE. The CDR3 is 16 amino acids.

The chain has TRBV5-6 and TRBJ1-1; TRBD1 aligns across 7 bases. There are 17 residues in the CDR3. The V segment lost 4 bases and the J segment 4 bases; nucleotides outside the gene matches: 16. Germline CDR1 is SGHDT and CDR2 is YYEEEE. The DNA of the CDR3 is TGTGCCAGCAGCCCAGGGGAACAGGGGTTAAAGGGCACTGAAGCTTTCTTT. Translating it yields CASSPGEQGLKGTEAFF.

As to this clone: One end of the junction does not line up with germline, which may come from a read error. This chain joins TRBV4-3 and TRBJ2-1; TRBD2 agrees at 7 bases. This CDR3 has 16 amino acids. Looked up from germline, CDR1 is LGHNA and CDR2 is YSLEER. CDR3: CARSQALSGGYNEQFF. CDR3 DNA: TGCGCCCGCAGCCAAGCTCTCTCGGGAGGCTACAATGAGCAGTTCTTC.

The V gene is TRBV11-1, the J gene TRBJ1-3; perhaps TRBD1 as D (5 bases). The V end lost 5 bases, the J end lost 6 bases, and 23 bases lay between the germline ends. This CDR3 spans 17 amino acids. Germline V gives CDR1 SGHAT, CDR2 FQDESV (reference sequence). CDR3 in amino acids: CASSPRGTGFVENTIYF. CDR3 bases: TGTGCCAGCAGCCCCCGCGGGACGGGCTTCGTGGAAAACACCATATATTTT.

This clone has only one observation. CDR3 DNA sequence: TGCGCCAGCAGCTTGGAACAGCTATTCTCTGGGGCCAACGTCCTGACTTTC. It translates to CASSLEQLFSGANVLTF. The chain links TRBV5-1 to TRBJ2-6; D gene uncertain. The CDR3 spans 17 residues. V was trimmed by 0 bases and J by 0 bases, leaving 10 bases between them. Germline loops: CDR1 SGHRS, CDR2 YFSETQ.

The gene calls are TRBV5-8 and TRBJ1-2; D unresolved. V was clipped by 2 bases and J by 4 bases, with 12 bases between them. Germline values: CDR1 SGHTS, CDR2 YDEGEE. This CDR3 is 14 amino acids long. The CDR3 spells CASSLLSPSYGYTF. In DNA form, the CDR3 reads TGTGCCAGCAGCTTACTTAGCCCCTCCTATGGCTACACCTTC. Full variable domain (remainder filled in from reference TRBV5-8 and TRBJ1-2): EAGVTQSPTHLIKTRGQQATLRCSPISGHTSVYWYQQALGLGLQFLLWYDEGEERNRGNFPPRFSGRQFPNYSSELNVNALELEDSALYLCASSLLSPSYGYTFGSGTRLTVV.